One and the same sample provided the 27 T cell receptor beta chains below, sequenced in a study of blood T cell repertoires in COVID-19. Some clones are missing from TCRdb's copy, which holds only in-frame ones; the method was immunoSEQ multiplex PCR. The sample yields roughly 260,000 clones, approximately 92% seen once. What was sequenced was peripheral blood. The receptors shown here come from a person aged 18 to 35 with COVID-19, enrolled during active disease.

The genes are TRBV9 and TRBJ1-2, with D possibly being TRBD1 (5 bases). The CDR3 spans 14 residues. The germline V gene encodes CDR1 SGDLS and CDR2 YYNGEE. Between the trimmed V and J ends, which lost 0 bases and 0 bases, there was a span of 6 bases. The CDR3 bases are TGTGCCAGCAGCGTAGGACAGTCTAACTATGGCTACACCTTC. The encoded protein is CASSVGQSNYGYTF.

The V gene is TRBV24-1, the J gene TRBJ2-3, with D perhaps TRBD2 (6 bases). The germline V gene has CDR1 KGHDR and CDR2 SFDVKD. This CDR3 spans 11 amino acids. The CDR3 DNA reads TGTGCTACCCGGCGGGGAGATACGCAGTATTTT. Amino acid sequence: CATRRGDTQYF.

The rearrangement joins TRBV5-1 to TRBJ1-1; tentative D call: TRBD1 (6 bases). Trimming stripped 2 bases from V and 5 bases from J, with 13 bases between. This CDR3 contains 14 residues. Per germline, CDR1 SGHRS and CDR2 YFSETQ. As DNA, the CDR3 is TGCGCCAGCAGCTTCCAGGGGAGTAAGACTGAAGCTTTCTTT. Its protein product is CASSFQGSKTEAFF. The whole variable domain, remainder taken from reference TRBV5-1 and TRBJ1-1, is KAGVTQTPRYLIKTRGQQVTLSCSPISGHRSVSWYQQTPGQGLQFLFEYFSETQRNKGNFPGRFSGRQFSNSRSEMNVSTLELGDSALYLCASSFQGSKTEAFFGQGTRLTVV.

This chain joins TRBV9 and TRBJ2-2; TRBD2 might be the D (5 bases). There are 17 residues in the CDR3. V dropped 3 bases and J dropped 0 bases, with 15 bases sitting between them. Germline lookup yields CDR1 SGDLS and CDR2 YYNGEE. The CDR3 DNA follows: TGTGCCAGCAGCGGCGGACTTTCTACCTCGAACACCGGGGAGCTGTTTTTT. Amino acid sequence: CASSGGLSTSNTGELFF.

This clone was picked up one time. The V call is TRBV24-1, the J call TRBJ2-1; maybe TRBD1 (5 bases). V gave up 4 bases and J gave up 7 bases, with 10 bases separating them. The germline V gene encodes CDR1 KGHDR and CDR2 SFDVKD. This CDR3 has 13 residues. The DNA for the CDR3 is TGTGCCACCAGTGACGTGACAGCGAATGAGCAGTTCTTC. Amino acid sequence: CATSDVTANEQFF.

Only a few counts were recorded for this clone. The chain is built from TRBV2 and TRBJ2-2; TRBD2 is a possible D gene (6 bases). V dropped 4 bases and J dropped 4 bases, with 10 bases sitting between them. The CDR3 runs 14 residues. Germline loops: CDR1 SNHLY, CDR2 FYNNEI. CDR3 in amino acids: CASSAQGGTGELFF. The CDR3 DNA reads as TGTGCCAGCAGTGCCCAGGGAGGCACCGGGGAGCTGTTTTTT.

The chain combines TRBV5-6 with TRBJ1-1; D uncertain. V was clipped by 1 base and J by 1 base, with 11 bases between them. This CDR3 is built from 15 residues. The germline CDR1 and CDR2 sequences are SGHDT and YYEEEE. The CDR3 is CASSLIRGPNTEAFF. CDR3 sequence (DNA): TGTGCCAGCAGCTTGATTCGGGGTCCGAACACTGAAGCTTTCTTT.

The genes are TRBV7-9 and TRBJ2-7; D might be TRBD1 (5 bases). The CDR3 is made up of 16 amino acids. V shed 1 base and J shed 1 base, with 14 bases lying between them. In germline, CDR1 is SEHNR, CDR2 FQNEAQ (reference sequence). The CDR3, as DNA: TGTGCCAGCAGCTTAGGTAGGGGTGAAAGGTCCTACGAGCAGTACTTC. This codes for CASSLGRGERSYEQYF.

The rearrangement uses TRBV11-2 and TRBJ1-4; D remains unclear. Germline assignment: CDR1 SGHAT and CDR2 FQNNGV. Trimming removed 2 bases from V and 0 bases from J, with 10 bases in between. This CDR3 is 16 amino acids long. CDR3 region: CASSLKLAATNEKLFF. DNA for the CDR3: TGTGCCAGCAGCTTAAAGTTAGCCGCAACTAATGAAAAACTGTTTTTT.

The chain is built from TRBV19 and TRBJ2-2, with no clear D. The CDR3 is made up of 14 amino acids. Trimming pared 6 bases from V and 4 bases from J, leaving 12 bases between. Germline CDR1 reads LNHDA; CDR2 reads SQIVND (reference sequence). As DNA, the CDR3 is TGTGCCAGTAGGACTCGGTGGAGCACCGGGGAGCTGTTTTTT. This encodes CASRTRWSTGELFF.

The rearrangement uses TRBV27 and TRBJ2-1; 13 positions agree with TRBD2. The V gene end was trimmed by 6 bases and the J gene end by 0 bases; junction bases not matched to a gene: 5. Germline CDR1 MNHEY, CDR2 SMNVEV (reference sequence). The length of the CDR3 is 17 residues. CDR3 coding DNA: TGTGCCAGCAGCCGGACTAGCGGGGGCAGCTCCTACAATGAGCAGTTCTTC. Its translation: CASSRTSGGSSYNEQFF.

The V call is TRBV9, the J call TRBJ2-3; D is perhaps TRBD2 (6 bases). Looked up from germline, CDR1 is SGDLS and CDR2 is YYNGEE. Trimming cost V 1 base and J 0 bases, with 9 bases left between them. The CDR3 extends over 15 amino acids. The CDR3 sequence: CASSVLATSTDTQYF. CDR3 sequence (DNA): TGTGCCAGCAGCGTACTAGCGACTAGCACAGATACGCAGTATTTT. Variable domain in full (rest from reference TRBV9 and TRBJ2-3): DSGVTQTPKHLITATGQRVTLRCSPRSGDLSVYWYQQSLDQGLQFLIQYYNGEERAKGNILERFSAQQFPDLHSELNLSSLELGDSALYFCASSVLATSTDTQYFGPGTRLTVL.

This clone came up once. The chain combines TRBV11-2 with TRBJ2-7, with D uncertain. Germline-derived CDR1 and CDR2 are SGHAT and FQNNGV. Trimming shortened V by 0 bases and J by 3 bases, and 6 bases separated the two germline ends. The CDR3 loop spans 13 amino acids. In nucleotides, the CDR3 is TGTGCCAGCAGCTTAGATTCGGGCTACGAGCAGTACTTC. Its translation is CASSLDSGYEQYF. Complete variable domain (other parts from reference TRBV11-2 and TRBJ2-7): EAGVAQSPRYKIIEKRQSVAFWCNPISGHATLYWYQQILGQGPKLLIQFQNNGVVDDSQLPKDRFSAERLKGVDSTLKIQPAKLEDSAVYLCASSLDSGYEQYFGPGTRLTVT.

The chain links TRBV6-5 to TRBJ2-3; perhaps TRBD2 as D (6 bases). The CDR3 is 13 residues long. Trimming pared 6 bases from V and 3 bases from J, leaving 10 bases between. The germline CDR1 and CDR2 sequences are MNHEY and SVGAGI. The CDR3 coding sequence is TGTGCCAGCAGGACGGGAGAGACAGATACGCAGTATTTT. As protein: CASRTGETDTQYF.

The rearrangement joins TRBV10-3 to TRBJ1-4, with a possible D match to TRBD1 (5 bases). Trimming left V 4 bases short and J 7 bases short, with 16 bases between. This CDR3 has 15 amino acids. The V gene's germline CDR1 is ENHRY and CDR2 SYGVKD. CDR3 residues: CAISAAVGGSEKLFF. As DNA, the CDR3 is TGTGCCATCAGTGCGGCGGTGGGGGGGTCTGAAAAACTGTTTTTT.

The CDR3 nucleotides read TGTGCCAGTTTTGATTCTCCAGGCAATGAGCAGTTCTTC. The encoded protein is CASFDSPGNEQFF. The gene calls are TRBV19 and TRBJ2-1; D remains ambiguous. This CDR3 has 13 amino acids. The germline gives CDR1 LNHDA, CDR2 SQIVND (reference sequence). The V end lost 8 bases, the J end lost 6 bases, and 14 bases lay between the germline ends.

On this clone: The same CDR3 arises from other DNA sequences in this sample as well. The chain carries TRBV18 and TRBJ1-2; 8 bases agree with TRBD1. The germline V gene has CDR1 KGHSH and CDR2 LQKENI. V dropped 3 bases and J dropped 3; count of bases not matched to a gene: 3. The CDR3 consists of 14 residues. The CDR3 coding sequence is TGTGCCAGCTCACCCGGACAGGGAGACTATGGCTACACCTTC. Its protein product is CASSPGQGDYGYTF.

The chain employs TRBV5-5 and TRBJ2-7; possibly TRBD1 for D (6 bases). The CDR3 is 14 residues long. Looked up from germline, CDR1 is SGHKS and CDR2 is YYEKEE (reference sequence). Trimming shortened V by 0 bases and J by 0 bases, and 7 bases separated the two germline ends. Here the CDR3 DNA reads TGTGCCAGCAGCTTGGTACAGGGCTCCTACGAGCAGTACTTC. As protein: CASSLVQGSYEQYF. The full variable domain, its missing parts supplied by reference TRBV5-5 and TRBJ2-7, is DAGVTQSPTHLIKTRGQQVTLRCSPISGHKSVSWYQQVLGQGPQFIFQYYEKEERGRGNFPDRFSARQFPNYSSELNVNALLLGDSALYLCASSLVQGSYEQYFGPGTRLTVT.

DNA for the CDR3: TGTGCCAGCAGCGTACAGGAAAATCAGCCCCAGCATTTT. Protein: CASSVQENQPQHF. The rearrangement links TRBV9 to TRBJ1-5, with D uncertain. V lost 1 base, J lost 4 bases, and 6 bases lay in between. The CDR3 runs to 13 residues. Looked up from germline, CDR1 is SGDLS and CDR2 is YYNGEE.

The rearrangement uses TRBV27 and TRBJ2-1; unclear D gene. The CDR3 is made up of 11 amino acids. Germline V gene lookup returns CDR1 MNHEY and CDR2 SMNVEV (reference sequence). V was cut by 8 bases and J by 6 bases, with 8 bases left in between. The CDR3 region has the DNA TGTGCCAGCCGTAGTGTCAATGAGCAGTTCTTC. Amino acid sequence: CASRSVNEQFF.

The rearrangement uses TRBV2 and TRBJ2-5; 7 bases align to TRBD1. Germline V gene sequence: CDR1 SNHLY, CDR2 FYNNEI. The CDR3 contains 15 residues. V lost 5 bases and J lost 5; bases outside the gene matches: 11. Here the CDR3 reads CASSQDRWREETQYF. CDR3 sequence (DNA): TGTGCCAGCAGTCAGGACAGGTGGAGAGAGGAGACCCAGTACTTC.

This rearrangement joins TRBV7-8 to TRBJ2-1; a weak D match, TRBD2 (5 bases). Germline lookup yields CDR1 SGHVS and CDR2 FQNEAQ. Trimming pared 2 bases from V and 9 bases from J, leaving 20 bases between. The CDR3 extends over 16 amino acids. As DNA, the CDR3 is TGTGCCAGCAGCTTATTGGACTCATCAACTTTAGGTGAGCAGTTCTTC. It translates to CASSLLDSSTLGEQFF.

The genes are TRBV29-1 and TRBJ2-1; D gene unclear. V gave up 3 bases and J gave up 7 bases, with 10 bases separating them. CDR1 is SQVTM, CDR2 ANQGSEA, per germline. The CDR3 sequence is 12 residues long. CDR3 DNA sequence: TGCAGCGTTGACGTCCTGAGAAATGAGCAGTTCTTC. This encodes CSVDVLRNEQFF.

This clone was recorded once. CDR3 loop: CASSPLAGSRYEQYF. The DNA for the CDR3 is TGTGCCAGCAGTCCTTTGGCCGGGAGCCGCTACGAGCAGTACTTC. The chain uses TRBV28 and TRBJ2-7; possibly TRBD2 for D (6 bases). The ends were cut back, 5 bases at V and 3 bases at J, with 17 bases in the middle. Germline V lookup: CDR1 MDHEN, CDR2 SYDVKM. CDR3 length: 15 amino acids.

This clone occurred once. The chain couples TRBV4-1 to TRBJ1-1; the D is unclear. Germline CDR1 reads MGHRA; CDR2 reads YSYEKL. V lost 2 bases to trimming and J lost 4 bases, with 17 bases between them. The CDR3 is made up of 16 amino acids. The CDR3 nucleotides are TGCGCCAGCAGCCAATCCGCGGTCCAGTCCCCCACTGAAGCTTTCTTT. It translates to CASSQSAVQSPTEAFF.

The V call is TRBV5-1, the J call TRBJ2-2, with a tentative D call TRBD1 (6 bases). Germline assignment: CDR1 SGHRS and CDR2 YFSETQ. The V end was cut by 6 bases, the J end by 4 bases, with 13 bases between. This CDR3 has 14 residues. Here the CDR3 reads CASTSTGLTGELFF. CDR3 coding DNA: TGCGCCAGCACCTCAACAGGGCTCACCGGGGAGCTGTTTTTT.

This chain's CDR3 is CASSLYPGGVGTDTQYF. DNA of the CDR3: TGTGCCAGCAGTTTATACCCCGGCGGGGTTGGCACAGATACGCAGTATTTT. The gene calls are TRBV27 and TRBJ2-3; TRBD2 might be the D (6 bases). The CDR3 totals 17 residues. V shed 1 base and J shed 1 base, with 15 bases lying between them. The germline V gene has CDR1 MNHEY and CDR2 SMNVEV (reference sequence).